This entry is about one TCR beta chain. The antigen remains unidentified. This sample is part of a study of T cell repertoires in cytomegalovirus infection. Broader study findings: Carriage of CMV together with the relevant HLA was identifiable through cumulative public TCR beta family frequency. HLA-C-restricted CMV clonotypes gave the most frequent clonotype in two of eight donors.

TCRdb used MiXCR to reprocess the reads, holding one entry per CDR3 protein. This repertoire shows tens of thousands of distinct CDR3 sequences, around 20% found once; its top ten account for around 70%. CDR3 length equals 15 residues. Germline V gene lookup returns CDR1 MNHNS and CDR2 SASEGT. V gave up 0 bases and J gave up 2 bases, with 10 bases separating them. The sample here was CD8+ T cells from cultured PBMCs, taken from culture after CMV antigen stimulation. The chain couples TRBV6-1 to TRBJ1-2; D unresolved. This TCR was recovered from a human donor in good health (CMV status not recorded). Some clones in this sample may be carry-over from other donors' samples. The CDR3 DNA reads TGTGCCAGCAGTGAAGCACTGCAGGTCAACTATGGCTACACCTTC. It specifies CASSEALQVNYGYTF.